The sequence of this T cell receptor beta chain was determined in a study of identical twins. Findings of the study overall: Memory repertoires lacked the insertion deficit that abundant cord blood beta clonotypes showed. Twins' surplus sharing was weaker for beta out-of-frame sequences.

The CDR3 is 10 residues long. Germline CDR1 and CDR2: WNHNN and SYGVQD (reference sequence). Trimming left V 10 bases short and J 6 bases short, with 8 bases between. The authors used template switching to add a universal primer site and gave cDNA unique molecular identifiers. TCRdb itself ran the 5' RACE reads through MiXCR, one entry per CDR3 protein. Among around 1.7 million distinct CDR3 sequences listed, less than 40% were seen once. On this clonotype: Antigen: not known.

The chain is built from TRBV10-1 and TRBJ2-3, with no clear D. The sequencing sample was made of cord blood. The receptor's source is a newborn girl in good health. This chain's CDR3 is CATTRDTQYF. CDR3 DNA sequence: TGCGCCACCACCAGGGATACGCAGTATTTT.